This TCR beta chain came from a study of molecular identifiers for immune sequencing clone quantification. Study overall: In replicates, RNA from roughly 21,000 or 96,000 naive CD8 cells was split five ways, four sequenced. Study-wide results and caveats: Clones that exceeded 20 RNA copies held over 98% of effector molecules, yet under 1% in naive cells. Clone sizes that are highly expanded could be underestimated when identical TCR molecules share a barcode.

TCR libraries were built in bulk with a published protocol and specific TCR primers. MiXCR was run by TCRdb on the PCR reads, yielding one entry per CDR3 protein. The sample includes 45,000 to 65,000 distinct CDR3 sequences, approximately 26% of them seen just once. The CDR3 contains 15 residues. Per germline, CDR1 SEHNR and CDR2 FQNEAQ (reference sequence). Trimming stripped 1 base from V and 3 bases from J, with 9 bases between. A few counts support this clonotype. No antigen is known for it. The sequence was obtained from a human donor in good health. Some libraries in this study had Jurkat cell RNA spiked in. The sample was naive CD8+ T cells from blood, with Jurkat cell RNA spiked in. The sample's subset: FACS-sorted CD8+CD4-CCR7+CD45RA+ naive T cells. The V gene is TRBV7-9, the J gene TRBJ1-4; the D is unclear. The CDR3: CASSLESASNEKLFF. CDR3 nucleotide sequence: TGTGCCAGCAGCTTAGAATCGGCATCTAATGAAAAACTGTTTTTT.